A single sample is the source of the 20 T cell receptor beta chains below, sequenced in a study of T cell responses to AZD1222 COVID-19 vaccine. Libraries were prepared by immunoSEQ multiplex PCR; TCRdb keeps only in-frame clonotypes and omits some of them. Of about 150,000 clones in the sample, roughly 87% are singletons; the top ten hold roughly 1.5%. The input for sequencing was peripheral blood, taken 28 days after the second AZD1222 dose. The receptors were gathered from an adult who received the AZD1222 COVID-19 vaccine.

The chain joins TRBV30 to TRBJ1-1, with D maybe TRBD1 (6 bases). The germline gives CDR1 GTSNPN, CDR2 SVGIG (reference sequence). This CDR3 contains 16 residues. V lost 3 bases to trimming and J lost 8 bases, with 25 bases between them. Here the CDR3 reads CAWSFWSGRGLEEAFF. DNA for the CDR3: TGTGCCTGGAGCTTTTGGTCGGGCAGGGGCCTAGAAGAAGCTTTCTTT.

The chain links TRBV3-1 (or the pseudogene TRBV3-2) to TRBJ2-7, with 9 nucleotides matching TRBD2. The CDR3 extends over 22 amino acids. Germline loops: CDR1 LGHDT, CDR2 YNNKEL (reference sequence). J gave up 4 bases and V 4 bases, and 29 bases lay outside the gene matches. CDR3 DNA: TGTGCCAGCAGCCCCAACCGGGCGCTCTGGCGGGAGGGCTTCCGTCCTCGGTACGAGCAGTACTTC. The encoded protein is CASSPNRALWREGFRPRYEQYF.

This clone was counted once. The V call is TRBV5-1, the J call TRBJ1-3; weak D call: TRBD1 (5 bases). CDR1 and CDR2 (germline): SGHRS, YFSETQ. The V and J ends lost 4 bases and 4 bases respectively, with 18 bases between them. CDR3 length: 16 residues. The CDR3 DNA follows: TGCGCCAGCAGCCTGACAGCTGCTGCTTCAGGAAACACCATATATTTT. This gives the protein CASSLTAAASGNTIYF.

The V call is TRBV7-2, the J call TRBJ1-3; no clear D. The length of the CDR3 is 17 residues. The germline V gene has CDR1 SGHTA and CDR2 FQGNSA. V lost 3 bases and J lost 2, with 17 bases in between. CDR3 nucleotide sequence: TGTGCCAGCAGCTTCCCGACGAGTTGGGGTGCTGGAAACACCATATATTTT. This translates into CASSFPTSWGAGNTIYF.

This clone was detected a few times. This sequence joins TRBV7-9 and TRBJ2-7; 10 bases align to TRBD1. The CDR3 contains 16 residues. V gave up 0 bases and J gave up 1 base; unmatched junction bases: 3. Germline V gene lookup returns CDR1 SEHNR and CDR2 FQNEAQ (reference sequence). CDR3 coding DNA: TGTGCCAGCAGCTTAGCTCGGGGACAGGGGTCCTACGAGCAGTACTTC. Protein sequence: CASSLARGQGSYEQYF.

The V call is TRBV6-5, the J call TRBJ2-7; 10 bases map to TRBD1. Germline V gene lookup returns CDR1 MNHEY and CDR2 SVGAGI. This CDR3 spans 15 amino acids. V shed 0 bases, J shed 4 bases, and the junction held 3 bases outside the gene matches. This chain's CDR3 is CASSYSRQGAYEQYF. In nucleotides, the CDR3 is TGTGCCAGCAGTTACTCTCGACAGGGGGCGTACGAGCAGTACTTC.

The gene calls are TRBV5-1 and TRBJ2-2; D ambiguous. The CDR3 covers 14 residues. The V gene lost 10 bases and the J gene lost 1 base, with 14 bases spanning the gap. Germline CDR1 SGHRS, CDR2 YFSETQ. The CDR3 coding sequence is TGCGCCTCCCTCGGGCGGTGGAACACCGGGGAGCTGTTTTTT. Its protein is CASLGRWNTGELFF.

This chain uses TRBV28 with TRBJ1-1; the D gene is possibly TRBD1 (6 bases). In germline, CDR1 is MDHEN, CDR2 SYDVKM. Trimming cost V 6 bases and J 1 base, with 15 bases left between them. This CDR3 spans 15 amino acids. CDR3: CASSQGLGGNTEAFF. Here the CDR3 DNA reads TGTGCCAGCAGCCAGGGGTTGGGTGGGAACACTGAAGCTTTCTTT.

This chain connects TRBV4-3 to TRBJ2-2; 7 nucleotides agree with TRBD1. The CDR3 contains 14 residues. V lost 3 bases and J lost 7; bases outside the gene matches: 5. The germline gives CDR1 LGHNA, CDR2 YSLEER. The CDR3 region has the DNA TGCGCCAGCAGCCATCGGACAGGAAACGGGGAGCTGTTTTTT. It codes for CASSHRTGNGELFF.

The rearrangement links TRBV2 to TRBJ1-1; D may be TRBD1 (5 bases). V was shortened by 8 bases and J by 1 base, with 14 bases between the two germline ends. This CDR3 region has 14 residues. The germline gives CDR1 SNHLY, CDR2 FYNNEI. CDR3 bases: TGTGCCAGCCGCCTGGGGGAAGCGAACACTGAAGCTTTCTTT. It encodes CASRLGEANTEAFF.

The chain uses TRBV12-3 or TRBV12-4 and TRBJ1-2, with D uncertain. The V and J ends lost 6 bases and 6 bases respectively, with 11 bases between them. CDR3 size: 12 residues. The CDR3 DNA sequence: TGTGCCAGCAGGCAAGGGTCGGATGGCTACACCTTC. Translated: CASRQGSDGYTF.

The CDR3 region has the DNA TGTGCCAGCAGCCAAGAGGGACAGGGCCCAAACACCATATATTTT. This encodes CASSQEGQGPNTIYF. The rearrangement uses TRBV4-2 and TRBJ1-3; 9 bases align to TRBD1. CDR1 LGHNA and CDR2 YNFKEQ come from the germline V gene. After removal of 0 bases from V and 6 bases from J, the junction contained 3 bases not matched to a gene. This CDR3 has 15 residues.

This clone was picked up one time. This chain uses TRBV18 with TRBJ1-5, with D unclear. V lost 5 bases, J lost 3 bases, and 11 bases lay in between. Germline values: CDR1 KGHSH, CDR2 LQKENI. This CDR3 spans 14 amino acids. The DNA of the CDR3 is TGTGCCAGCTCATCCGGGTCCTTCAATCAGCCCCAGCATTTT. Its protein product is CASSSGSFNQPQHF.

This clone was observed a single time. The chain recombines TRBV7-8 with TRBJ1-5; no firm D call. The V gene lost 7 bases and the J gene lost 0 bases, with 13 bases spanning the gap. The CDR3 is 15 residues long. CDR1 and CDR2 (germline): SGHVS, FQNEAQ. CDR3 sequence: CASKPTENSNQPQHF. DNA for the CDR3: TGTGCCAGCAAACCCACAGAGAATAGCAATCAGCCCCAGCATTTT.

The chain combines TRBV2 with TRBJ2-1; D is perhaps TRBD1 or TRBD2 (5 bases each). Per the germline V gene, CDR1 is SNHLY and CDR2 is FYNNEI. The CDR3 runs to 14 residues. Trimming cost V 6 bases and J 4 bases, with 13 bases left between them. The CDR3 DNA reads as TGTGCCAGCAGGGGGGACGGGAAGTACAATGAGCAGTTCTTC. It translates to CASRGDGKYNEQFF. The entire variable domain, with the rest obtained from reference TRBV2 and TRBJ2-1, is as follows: EPEVTQTPSHQVTQMGQEVILRCVPISNHLYFYWYRQILGQKVEFLVSFYNNEISEKSEIFDDQFSVERPDGSNFTLKIRSTKLEDSAMYFCASRGDGKYNEQFFGPGTRLTVL.

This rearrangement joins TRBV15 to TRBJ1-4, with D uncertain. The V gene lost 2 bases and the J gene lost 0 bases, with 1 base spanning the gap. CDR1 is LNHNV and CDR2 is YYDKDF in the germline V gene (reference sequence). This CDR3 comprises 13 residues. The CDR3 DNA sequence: TGTGCCACCAGCAGAACAACTAATGAAAAACTGTTTTTT. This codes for CATSRTTNEKLFF.

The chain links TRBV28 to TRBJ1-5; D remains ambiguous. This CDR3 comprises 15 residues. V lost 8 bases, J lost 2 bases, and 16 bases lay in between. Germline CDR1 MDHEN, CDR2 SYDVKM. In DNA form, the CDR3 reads TGTGCCAGCCGAACGGGATGGGTTGGCAATCAGCCCCAGCATTTT. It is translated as CASRTGWVGNQPQHF.

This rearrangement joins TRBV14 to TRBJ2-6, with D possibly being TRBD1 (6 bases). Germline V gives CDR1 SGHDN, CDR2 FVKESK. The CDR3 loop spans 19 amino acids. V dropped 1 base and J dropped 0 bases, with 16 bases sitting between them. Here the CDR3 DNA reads TGTGCCAGCAGCCAAGCTTACGGGACACTAAGCTCTGGGGCCAACGTCCTGACTTTC. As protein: CASSQAYGTLSSGANVLTF.

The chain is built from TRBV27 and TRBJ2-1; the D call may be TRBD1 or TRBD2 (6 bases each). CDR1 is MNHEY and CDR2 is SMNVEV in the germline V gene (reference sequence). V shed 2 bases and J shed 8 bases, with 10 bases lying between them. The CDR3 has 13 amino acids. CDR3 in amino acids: CASSLEGEDEQFF. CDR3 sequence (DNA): TGTGCCAGCAGTTTAGAGGGGGAGGATGAGCAGTTCTTC.

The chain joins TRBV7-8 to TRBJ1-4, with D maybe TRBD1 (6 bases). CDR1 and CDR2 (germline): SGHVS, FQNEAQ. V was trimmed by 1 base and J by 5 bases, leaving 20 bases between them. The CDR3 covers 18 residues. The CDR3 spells CASSLGGLGGSLNEKLFF. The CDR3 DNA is TGTGCCAGCAGCTTAGGAGGATTGGGGGGCAGCCTCAATGAAAAACTGTTTTTT.